This T cell receptor beta chain was obtained from a study of blood T cell repertoires in COVID-19. The overall study: The cDNA or gDNA used as material had been derived from T cells, B-cell-depleted T cells, or PBMCs.

The CDR3 is 14 residues long. Germline V lookup: CDR1 SNHLY, CDR2 FYNNEI. The germline V and J ends were trimmed by 1 base and 7 bases, with 10 bases remaining between them. Data came from immunoSEQ multiplex PCR; TCRdb stores just in-frame clones and leaves some out. The table has hundreds of thousands of clones, 75% to 90% seen once; the top ten hold about 1.6%. The source material was peripheral blood. The TCR comes from a woman aged 40 to 49 who had recovered from COVID-19. The chain combines TRBV2 with TRBJ2-2, with D possibly TRBD2 on 6 matching bases. This CDR3 is CASSEVTRVGELFF. CDR3 in DNA: TGTGCCAGCAGTGAAGTGACTAGGGTCGGGGAGCTGTTTTTT. Combining the CDR3 with reference TRBV2 and TRBJ2-2 gives the whole variable domain EPEVTQTPSHQVTQMGQEVILRCVPISNHLYFYWYRQILGQKVEFLVSFYNNEISEKSEIFDDQFSVERPDGSNFTLKIRSTKLEDSAMYFCASSEVTRVGELFFGEGSRLTVL.